These 27 T cell receptor beta chains share one sample of origin, sequenced in a study of early T cells in non-severe SARS-CoV-2 infection. TCRdb processed the 5' RACE reads anew with MiXCR; each CDR3 protein has one entry. Among approximately 76,000 distinct CDR3 sequences listed, roughly an eighth were seen once. Input material: whole blood. The receptors were sampled from an adult who was a healthcare worker with PCR-confirmed SARS-CoV-2 infection or an uninfected control (not recorded which).

This clonotype was seen many times. The gene calls are TRBV9 and TRBJ2-2; 8 nucleotides agree with TRBD1. The CDR3 loop spans 16 amino acids. The V segment lost 0 bases and the J segment 0 bases; nucleotides outside the gene matches: 1. Looked up from germline, CDR1 is SGDLS and CDR2 is YYNGEE. In DNA, the CDR3 is TGTGCCAGCAGCGTAGGACAGGGGACGAACACCGGGGAGCTGTTTTTT. Translated, it gives CASSVGQGTNTGELFF.

The rearrangement links TRBV6-5 to TRBJ1-1; perhaps TRBD1 as D (5 bases). Germline CDR1 and CDR2: MNHEY and SVGAGI. CDR3 length equals 16 residues. V was clipped by 6 bases and J by 3 bases, with 20 bases between them. The CDR3: CASRALPTGTDTEAFF. DNA of the CDR3: TGTGCCAGCAGAGCCTTACCGACGGGGACCGACACTGAAGCTTTCTTT.

Ten or more counts support this clonotype. This rearrangement joins TRBV7-3 to TRBJ2-7; no firm D call. The V gene's germline CDR1 is SGHTA and CDR2 FQGTGA. The CDR3 length is 13 residues. Trimming cost V 0 bases and J 6 bases, with 9 bases left between them. The CDR3 is CASSLTTSSEQYF. CDR3 nucleotides: TGTGCCAGCAGCTTAACGACTTCTTCCGAGCAGTACTTC.

This clonotype showed up many times. This sequence joins TRBV5-4 and TRBJ2-5; D is unclear. The germline CDR1 and CDR2 sequences are SGHNT and YYREEE (reference sequence). The length of the CDR3 is 13 residues. Trimming removed 3 bases at V and 0 bases at J, with 6 bases between. The CDR3 coding sequence is TGTGCCAGCAGCTGGAAGTACCAAGAGACCCAGTACTTC. Amino acid sequence: CASSWKYQETQYF.

CDR3 residues: CASSFFGQGAEQYF. The DNA of the CDR3 is TGTGCCAGCAGCTTCTTTGGACAGGGGGCCGAGCAGTACTTC. This chain joins TRBV11-2 and TRBJ2-7; 11 nucleotides align to TRBD1. The length of the CDR3 is 14 residues. Trimming cost V 3 bases and J 6 bases; bases outside gene matches: 4. From germline, CDR1 is SGHAT and CDR2 FQNNGV.

This clonotype was counted only a few times. The CDR3 nucleotides read TGCGCCAGCAGCCATCCCATCCGTCCACCCCTCCACTTT. Translation: CASSHPIRPPLHF. J is TRBJ1-6 and V is TRBV4-1; D is unclear. The germline V and J ends were trimmed by 3 bases and 11 bases, with 11 bases remaining between them. The germline V gene has CDR1 MGHRA and CDR2 YSYEKL. The CDR3 loop spans 13 amino acids.

This clonotype was counted only a few times. The chain employs TRBV10-3 and TRBJ2-3, with D uncertain. Germline V gives CDR1 ENHRY, CDR2 SYGVKD. V was trimmed by 6 bases and J by 5 bases, leaving 12 bases between them. The CDR3 is 13 residues long. The CDR3, as DNA: TGTGCCATCAGGCCCCATCACCAAGATACGCAGTATTTT. Translation: CAIRPHHQDTQYF.

The J gene is TRBJ1-3, the V gene TRBV9, with 9 bases that match TRBD1. The J segment lost 7 bases and the V segment lost 3 bases, leaving 11 bases of the junction unmatched. Germline assignment: CDR1 SGDLS and CDR2 YYNGEE. This CDR3 has 16 residues. The CDR3 DNA follows: TGTGCCAGCAGCGCCAGGGGACAGGGTTTTTTGAACACCATATATTTT. Translated: CASSARGQGFLNTIYF.

This chain uses TRBV28 with TRBJ2-5; 10 bases line up with TRBD1. The junction had 9 bases not matched to a gene; V was cut back by 4 bases and J by 4 bases. Germline V gene sequence: CDR1 MDHEN, CDR2 SYDVKM. The length of the CDR3 is 16 residues. CDR3 nucleotides: TGTGCCAGCAGTTCAATCCGGGACAGGGGAAGAGAGACCCAGTACTTC. Its translation: CASSSIRDRGRETQYF.

This clonotype appeared many times. The genes are TRBV12-5 and TRBJ2-7; D ambiguous. The ends were cut back, 7 bases at V and 2 bases at J, with 15 bases in the middle. The germline V gene encodes CDR1 LGHNT and CDR2 FRNRAP. CDR3 length: 14 amino acids. CDR3 in amino acids: CASAGGFGAYEQYF. CDR3 nucleotides: TGTGCTAGTGCCGGCGGCTTCGGAGCCTACGAGCAGTACTTC.

Turning to this clonotype: This may be a read error, as it is one base from a much larger clone. The chain recombines TRBV2 with TRBJ2-1, with 7 bases identical to TRBD1. CDR1 and CDR2 from the germline V gene are SNHLY and FYNNEI. The CDR3 loop spans 19 amino acids. CDR3 in amino acids: CVSMSTGTVTPSFYNEQFF. CDR3 sequence (DNA): TGTGTCAGCATGAGTACCGGGACAGTTACACCTAGTTTCTACAATGAGCAGTTCTTC.

This clonotype showed up many times. This chain connects TRBV10-2 to TRBJ2-7, with TRBD1 matching over 7 bases. The ends lost 6 bases at V and 1 base at J; junction bases unmatched: 12. Germline V gene lookup returns CDR1 WSHSY and CDR2 SAAADI. There are 16 residues in the CDR3. The DNA for the CDR3 is TGCGCCAGCAGCGACCAGACAGGGAAACGGTCCTACGAGCAGTACTTC. It encodes CASSDQTGKRSYEQYF.

There are many counts of this clonotype. The chain uses TRBV11-2 and TRBJ2-7, with 12 bases lining up with TRBD2. With 5 bases clipped from V and 0 bases from J, the junction kept 5 bases outside the gene matches. Germline CDR1 is SGHAT and CDR2 is FQNNGV. The CDR3 extends over 16 amino acids. The CDR3 spells CASSTRTSGNSYEQYF. CDR3 sequence (DNA): TGTGCCAGCAGCACGCGGACTAGCGGGAACTCCTACGAGCAGTACTTC.

This clonotype was observed many times. The chain combines TRBV6-2 or TRBV6-3 with TRBJ2-1; 9 bases line up with TRBD2. CDR1 and CDR2 from the germline V gene are MNHEY and SVGEGT. The J segment lost 9 bases and the V segment lost 8 bases, leaving 17 bases of the junction unmatched. The CDR3 loop spans 16 amino acids. The CDR3 here is CASGILKGLAPSEQFF. Written as DNA, the CDR3 is TGTGCCAGCGGGATCCTCAAGGGACTAGCCCCCAGTGAGCAGTTCTTC.

The rearrangement uses TRBV20-1 and TRBJ1-2, with 7 bases lining up with TRBD1. Germline loops: CDR1 DFQATT, CDR2 SNEGSKA (reference sequence). The CDR3 runs 14 residues. The V gene end was trimmed by 6 bases and the J gene end by 5 bases; junction bases not matched to a gene: 12. This chain's CDR3 is CSAPAGQSLYGYTF. The CDR3 DNA reads TGCAGTGCACCCGCGGGACAGAGCTTATATGGCTACACCTTC.

Only one count was recorded for this clonotype. The V call is TRBV7-2, the J call TRBJ2-1, with TRBD2 matching over 8 bases. The CDR3 runs 13 residues. V shed 9 bases, J shed 4 bases, and the junction held 5 bases outside the gene matches. Germline CDR1 reads SGHTA; CDR2 reads FQGNSA. The CDR3 DNA follows: TGTGCCAGTCGGGTAGCGGGGTACAATGAGCAGTTCTTC. Its translation is CASRVAGYNEQFF.

This clonotype was counted only a few times. The V and J genes are TRBV18 and TRBJ2-1; no definite D call. The germline V and J ends were trimmed by 6 bases and 6 bases, with 18 bases remaining between them. This CDR3 contains 15 residues. Germline assignment: CDR1 KGHSH and CDR2 LQKENI. In DNA, the CDR3 is TGTGCCAGCTCCCCAACGTCCCCTGAGAGCAATGAGCAGTTCTTC. Protein: CASSPTSPESNEQFF. The full variable domain, completed using reference TRBV18 and TRBJ2-1, is NAGVMQNPRHLVRRRGQEARLRCSPMKGHSHVYWYRQLPEEGLKFMVYLQKENIIDESGMPKERFSAEFPKEGPSILRIQQVVRGDSAAYFCASSPTSPESNEQFFGPGTRLTVL.

In this sample, this clonotype turned up a few times. The CDR3 here is CASSSMERESAEQYF. In DNA form, the CDR3 reads TGTGCCAGCAGCTCAATGGAGCGGGAGAGTGCCGAGCAGTACTTC. The genes are TRBV7-2 and TRBJ2-7, with TRBD2 matching 8 bases. The germline gives CDR1 SGHTA, CDR2 FQGNSA. This CDR3 is 15 amino acids long. Trimming removed 4 bases from V and 6 bases from J; junction bases left unmatched: 11.

This clonotype was recorded many times. The CDR3 DNA follows: TGTGCCAGCAGTTCAGGGGGAAGAAAGAACACTGAAGCTTTCTTT. This translates into CASSSGGRKNTEAFF. This chain connects TRBV2 to TRBJ1-1; 7 bases align to TRBD1. With 5 bases clipped from V and 1 base from J, the junction kept 7 bases outside the gene matches. Per germline, CDR1 SNHLY and CDR2 FYNNEI. This CDR3 is 15 amino acids long.

V is TRBV5-1 and J is TRBJ2-7; D remains unclear. The V gene's germline CDR1 is SGHRS and CDR2 YFSETQ. Trimming took off 0 bases at V and 5 bases at J, with 12 bases between the two ends. This CDR3 has 14 amino acids. CDR3 sequence: CASSLVWAFHEQYF. As DNA, the CDR3 is TGCGCCAGCAGCTTGGTCTGGGCATTCCACGAGCAGTACTTC.

This clonotype was seen ten or more times. The chain employs TRBV2 and TRBJ2-3; TRBD2 aligns across 10 bases. V shed 7 bases and J 6 bases; nucleotides not matched to a gene: 13. CDR1 SNHLY and CDR2 FYNNEI come from the germline V gene. The CDR3 loop spans 16 amino acids. The CDR3 nucleotides read TGTGCCAGCAAGGAGACTAGCGGGTCCGGTTGGGATACGCAGTATTTT. Its translation: CASKETSGSGWDTQYF.

The chain joins TRBV3-1 to TRBJ2-3, with 7 bases fitting TRBD2. Germline-derived CDR1 and CDR2 are LGHDT and YNNKEL (reference sequence). The CDR3 is 16 residues long. The trim removed 0 bases at V and 8 bases at J, leaving 11 bases unmatched. The CDR3 nucleotides read TGTGCCAGCAGCCAAGACCGGCGGGGGATAGATAGTACGCAGTATTTT. Translated, it gives CASSQDRRGIDSTQYF.

This clonotype has more than one count but fewer than ten. The conserved closing phenylalanine or tryptophan is absent in this CDR3, likely reflecting a read error. The DNA is omitted, as the CDR3 cannot be located on it reliably, and the CDR3 follows TCRdb's listing. This chain joins TRBV28 and TRBJ2-5; the table's D call of TRBD1 was not tested on the DNA. The germline CDR1 and CDR2 sequences are MDHEN and SYDVKM. The CDR3 is made up of 9 amino acids, end residues included. The CDR3 sequence: CASSVGHPH.

This clonotype was recorded many times. J is TRBJ1-2 and V is TRBV15; D uncertain. This CDR3 has 15 amino acids. V lost 0 bases and J lost 0, with 8 bases in between. Germline CDR1 is LNHNV and CDR2 is YYDKDF (reference sequence). As DNA, the CDR3 is TGTGCCACCAGCAGAGAACAGCTAGCTAACTATGGCTACACCTTC. Protein sequence: CATSREQLANYGYTF.

In this sample, this clonotype turned up many times. The V and J genes are TRBV6-1 and TRBJ2-7; no firm D call. V gave up 6 bases and J gave up 0 bases, with 15 bases separating them. CDR1 MNHNS and CDR2 SASEGT come from the germline V gene. The CDR3 loop spans 15 amino acids. CDR3 coding DNA: TGTGCCAGCAGGGCCCGGACCGTAAGCTCCTACGAGCAGTACTTC. Encoded protein: CASRARTVSSYEQYF.

Only a few counts were recorded for this clonotype. The chain has TRBV27 and TRBJ1-6, with unresolved D. Germline loops: CDR1 MNHEY, CDR2 SMNVEV (reference sequence). Trimming pared 6 bases from V and 8 bases from J, leaving 14 bases between. The CDR3 runs 14 residues. CDR3 protein: CASRALLQDSPLHF. The CDR3 DNA is TGTGCCAGCAGAGCACTCTTGCAGGATTCACCCCTCCACTTT.

This clonotype was observed many times. This rearrangement joins TRBV12-3 or TRBV12-4 to TRBJ1-2; D is undetermined. Trimming stripped 3 bases from V and 2 bases from J, with 10 bases between. The CDR3 extends over 14 amino acids. CDR3 in DNA: TGTGCCAGCAGTTTCCCGGGGTCCAACTATGGCTACACCTTC. Its translation: CASSFPGSNYGYTF.